The rows below give T cell receptor beta chains drawn from one sample of a study of T cell changes during pregnancy in multiple sclerosis. Sequencing was performed with immunoSEQ multiplex PCR; in TCRdb, only in-frame clones are kept and a portion is missing. The sample records around 78,000 clones, 91% being singletons. Source: peripheral blood, taken in the third trimester of pregnancy. These receptors were taken from a female donor in good health, enrolled as a control in a pregnancy study. Each CDR3 is given with its conserved first and last residue. The order of the fields is V gene, J gene, D gene, clone size, CDR3 protein, CDR3 DNA. A D gene is named only where the DNA matches it firmly. The size of a clone is reported for some rows only, either as once, few or many, or as a class for expanded clones.

>TRBV7-2|TRBJ1-5|.|.
CASSYTPGGNQPQHF
TGTGCCAGCAGCTATACACCGGGGGGGAATCAGCCCCAGCATTTT
>TRBV6-5|TRBJ1-1|TRBD1|.
CASRPAGGENTEAFF
TGTGCCAGCAGGCCCGCAGGGGGCGAGAACACTGAAGCTTTCTTT
>TRBV19|TRBJ1-1|.|.
CASTARQVSNTEAFF
TGTGCCAGTACCGCTCGACAGGTCTCGAACACTGAAGCTTTCTTT
>TRBV19|TRBJ2-7|TRBD2|.
CASSTSGTSGSIYEQYF
TGTGCCAGTAGTACATCCGGGACTAGCGGGAGTATATACGAGCAGTACTTC
>TRBV5-5|TRBJ1-1|.|.
CASSLTGDTEAFF
TGTGCCAGCAGCTTGACCGGGGACACTGAAGCTTTCTTT
>TRBV27|TRBJ1-1|.|.
CASSLREGTEAFF
TGTGCCAGCAGTTTACGGGAAGGCACTGAAGCTTTCTTT
>TRBV6-1|TRBJ2-7|TRBD1|.
CASSEAAGTGAYEQYF
TGTGCCAGCAGTGAAGCGGCCGGGACAGGGGCCTACGAGCAGTACTTC
>TRBV4-1|TRBJ1-3|TRBD1|.
CASSQVRGLSGNTIYF
TGCGCCAGCAGCCAAGTCAGGGGGCTGTCTGGAAACACCATATATTTT
>TRBV5-4|TRBJ1-3|.|.
CASSLGLALGGNTIYF
TGTGCCAGCAGCTTGGGTCTAGCTCTAGGAGGAAACACCATATATTTT
>TRBV18|TRBJ1-2|.|.
CASSPTGYYGYTF
TGTGCCAGCTCACCTACAGGGTACTATGGCTACACCTTC
>TRBV9|TRBJ2-7|TRBD2|.
CASSVSGGSYEQYF
TGTGCCAGCAGCGTTAGCGGGGGATCCTACGAGCAGTACTTC
>TRBV7-9|TRBJ1-6|.|.
CASSLFRTPYNSPLHF
TGTGCCAGCAGCTTATTCAGGACACCCTATAATTCACCCCTCCACTTT
>TRBV6-5|TRBJ1-2|TRBD1|.
CASRGTGSNYGYTF
TGTGCCAGCAGGGGGACAGGGTCTAACTATGGCTACACCTTC
>TRBV7-2|TRBJ2-7|TRBD2|.
CASSLRTSGRAYEQYF
TGTGCCAGCAGCTTACGGACTAGCGGGCGCGCTTACGAGCAGTACTTC
>TRBV7-9|TRBJ2-1|TRBD2|.
CASSLEAGVYNEQFF
TGTGCCAGCAGCTTAGAAGCGGGAGTCTACAATGAGCAGTTCTTC
>TRBV7-2|TRBJ2-7|.|.
CASSWGVAVDEQYF
TGTGCCAGCAGCTGGGGGGTAGCGGTCGACGAGCAGTACTTC
>TRBV7-8|TRBJ1-1|.|.
CASSTIRVNTEAFF
TGTGCCAGCAGCACCATCAGGGTGAACACTGAAGCTTTCTTT
>TRBV19|TRBJ1-2|TRBD1|.
CASSPTGPLGYTF
TGTGCCAGTAGCCCGACAGGGCCCCTTGGCTACACCTTC
>TRBV7-9|TRBJ2-3|.|.
CASSLVSGEDTQYF
TGTGCCAGCAGCTTAGTATCGGGGGAAGATACGCAGTATTTT
>TRBV27|TRBJ1-1|.|.
CASAPPGNTEAFF
TGTGCCAGCGCCCCACCCGGGAACACTGAAGCTTTCTTT
>TRBV5-1|TRBJ1-4|TRBD1|.
CASSPPGQGNEKLFF
TGCGCCAGCAGCCCTCCGGGACAGGGTAATGAAAAACTGTTTTTT
>TRBV2|TRBJ1-4|.|.
CASRALQHEKLFF
TGTGCCAGCAGGGCCTTACAACATGAAAAACTGTTTTTT
>TRBV4-1|TRBJ1-2|TRBD1|.
CASSQDSGTGRLYTF
TGCGCCAGCAGCCAAGATTCCGGGACAGGACGGCTATACACCTTC
>TRBV11-2|TRBJ1-3|TRBD1|.
CASSLRRGEVNTIYF
TGTGCCAGCAGCTTGCGCAGGGGGGAGGTAAACACCATATATTTT
>TRBV5-1|TRBJ2-2|TRBD2|.
CASSLDSAGGHTGELFF
TGCGCCAGCAGCTTGGACTCGGCGGGGGGGCACACCGGGGAGCTGTTTTTT
>TRBV19|TRBJ1-2|.|.
CASSAEDSIIYGYTF
TGTGCCAGTAGCGCCGAGGACAGCATCATCTATGGCTACACCTTC
>TRBV6-1|TRBJ2-7|TRBD1|.
CASSRRDRDEQYF
TGTGCCAGCAGTCGACGGGACAGGGACGAGCAGTACTTC
>TRBV7-2|TRBJ1-6|.|.
CASSGPLNSPLHF
TGTGCCAGCAGCGGCCCTCTCAATTCACCCCTCCACTTT
>TRBV6-5|TRBJ1-5|TRBD1|.
CASGTGQGSNQPQHF
TGTGCCAGCGGAACGGGACAGGGCAGCAATCAGCCCCAGCATTTT
>TRBV19|TRBJ1-1|TRBD1|.
CASSIRGGVTEAFF
TGTGCCAGTAGTATTAGAGGGGGCGTCACTGAAGCTTTCTTT
>TRBV19|TRBJ1-2|.|.
CASSIAAGYGYTF
TGTGCCAGTAGTATTGCGGCCGGCTATGGCTACACCTTC
>TRBV28|TRBJ1-2|TRBD1|once
CASTMKGQEDYGYTF
TGTGCCAGCACTATGAAGGGACAGGAGGACTATGGCTACACCTTC
>TRBV6-5|TRBJ2-5|TRBD1|.
CASSYPGTGRETQYF
TGTGCCAGCAGTTACCCCGGGACAGGGCGAGAGACCCAGTACTTC
>TRBV18|TRBJ1-1|.|.
CASFPDSSNTEAFF
TGTGCCAGCTTCCCGGACAGCTCAAACACTGAAGCTTTCTTT
>TRBV19|TRBJ1-1|.|.
CASSRSPGGRHTEAFF
TGTGCCAGTAGTAGGAGCCCAGGAGGGCGGCACACTGAAGCTTTCTTT
>TRBV28|TRBJ2-7|.|few
CATQGSSSYEQYF
TGTGCCACCCAGGGGTCCAGCTCCTACGAGCAGTACTTC
>TRBV27|TRBJ2-7|TRBD1|.
CASRHPPGQGSYEQYF
TGTGCCAGCAGGCACCCCCCGGGACAGGGCTCCTACGAGCAGTACTTC
>TRBV4-1|TRBJ1-1|.|.
CASSQAGTLNTEAFF
TGCGCCAGCAGCCAAGCCGGGACATTGAACACTGAAGCTTTCTTT
>TRBV4-1|TRBJ2-2|.|.
CASSQVTSLAGELFF
TGCGCCAGCAGCCAAGTGACTAGTCTCGCCGGGGAGCTGTTTTTT
>TRBV19|TRBJ1-5|TRBD1|.
CASSISGTVGNQPQHF
TGTGCCAGTAGTATCTCCGGGACAGTCGGCAATCAGCCCCAGCATTTT
>TRBV27|TRBJ2-7|TRBD1|.
CASSPRTGVAEQYF
TGTGCCAGCAGTCCTAGGACAGGGGTGGCCGAGCAGTACTTC
>TRBV27|TRBJ1-6|.|.
CASSWILGGNSPLHF
TGTGCCAGCAGTTGGATCCTCGGAGGTAATTCACCCCTCCACTTT
>TRBV6-5|TRBJ1-5|.|.
CASRTGLSNQPQHF
TGTGCCAGCAGGACCGGACTGAGCAATCAGCCCCAGCATTTT
>TRBV5-4|TRBJ2-1|TRBD1|.
CASSSRDSYNEQFF
TGTGCCAGCAGCTCCCGGGACAGCTACAATGAGCAGTTCTTC
>TRBV23-1|TRBJ2-3|TRBD2|.
CASSPERGVTDTQYF
TGCGCCAGCAGTCCAGAGCGGGGGGTCACAGATACGCAGTATTTT
>TRBV4-1|TRBJ2-1|TRBD2|.
CASSQISGGASFEQFF
TGCGCCAGCAGCCAAATTAGCGGGGGGGCCTCATTTGAGCAGTTCTTC
>TRBV4-3|TRBJ2-3|TRBD2|.
CASSPGLAGDLDTQYF
TGCGCCAGCAGCCCGGGACTAGCGGGAGATCTAGATACGCAGTATTTT
>TRBV10-3|TRBJ1-6|TRBD1|.
CAISRQGDNSPLHF
TGTGCCATCAGTCGACAGGGGGATAATTCACCCCTCCACTTT
>TRBV6-6|TRBJ2-1|TRBD2|.
CASSARASGSSDEQFF
TGTGCCAGCAGTGCCCGGGCTAGCGGGAGCTCGGATGAGCAGTTCTTC
>TRBV7-9|TRBJ1-1|.|.
CASSLVAGEDTEAFF
TGTGCCAGCAGCTTAGTAGCGGGGGAGGACACTGAAGCTTTCTTT
>TRBV10-1|TRBJ1-1|TRBD1|.
CASSEGGQAFF
TGCGCCAGCAGTGAAGGGGGACAGGCTTTCTTT
>TRBV27|TRBJ1-4|.|once
CASSFKGANEKLFF
TGTGCCAGCAGTTTTAAGGGGGCTAATGAAAAACTGTTTTTT
>TRBV19|TRBJ2-7|.|.
CASSIMARELSYEQYF
TGTGCCAGTAGTATAATGGCCAGGGAACTTTCCTACGAGCAGTACTTC
>TRBV7-7|TRBJ2-7|.|.
CASSLEAWLRSYEQYF
TGTGCTAGCAGCTTGGAGGCTTGGCTTCGCTCCTACGAGCAGTACTTC
>TRBV5-6|TRBJ2-5|TRBD2|once
CASSPRGSGGETQYF
TGTGCCAGCAGCCCCCGGGGCAGCGGGGGGGAGACCCAGTACTTC
>TRBV4-3|TRBJ2-3|TRBD2|.
CASSQETGGSDTQYF
TGCGCCAGCAGCCAAGAAACGGGAGGGTCAGATACGCAGTATTTT
>TRBV25-1|TRBJ1-1|.|.
CASSELGRGETEAFF
TGTGCCAGCAGTGAACTGGGCAGGGGCGAGACTGAAGCTTTCTTT
>TRBV7-9|TRBJ1-2|TRBD1|.
CASILSGGHSYGYTF
TGTGCCAGCATCCTCTCAGGGGGGCATAGCTATGGCTACACCTTC
>TRBV10-1|TRBJ1-6|.|.
CASSVGGSSPLHF
TGCGCCAGCAGTGTCGGGGGAAGTTCACCCCTCCACTTT